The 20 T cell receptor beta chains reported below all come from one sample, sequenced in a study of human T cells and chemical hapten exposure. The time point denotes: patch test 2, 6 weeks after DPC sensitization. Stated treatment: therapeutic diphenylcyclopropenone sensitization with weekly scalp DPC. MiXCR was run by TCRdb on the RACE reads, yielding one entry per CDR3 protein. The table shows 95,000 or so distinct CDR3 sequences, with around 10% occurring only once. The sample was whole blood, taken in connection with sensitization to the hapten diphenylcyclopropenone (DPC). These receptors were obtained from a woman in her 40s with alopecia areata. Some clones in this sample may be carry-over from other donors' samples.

Here the CDR3 reads CSGRGGRVTDTQYF. In DNA, the CDR3 is TGCAGCGGGAGGGGCGGGAGAGTGACAGATACGCAGTATTTT. The chain employs TRBV29-1 and TRBJ2-3; 7 nucleotides agree with TRBD2. The V gene end was trimmed by 7 bases and the J gene end by 3 bases; junction bases not matched to a gene: 10. Looked up from germline, CDR1 is SQVTM and CDR2 is ANQGSEA. The CDR3 extends over 14 amino acids.

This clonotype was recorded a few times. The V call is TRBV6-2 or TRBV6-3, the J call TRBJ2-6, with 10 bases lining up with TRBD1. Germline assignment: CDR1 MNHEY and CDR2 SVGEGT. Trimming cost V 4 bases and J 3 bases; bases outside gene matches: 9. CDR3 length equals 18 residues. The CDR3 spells CASSSRTGGGFGANVLTF. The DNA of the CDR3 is TGTGCCAGCAGTTCCAGGACAGGGGGAGGGTTTGGGGCCAACGTCCTGACTTTC.

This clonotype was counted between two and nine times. As DNA, the CDR3 is TGTGCCAGCAGTGAACGGGTGAAGCGGATGGAGCTGTTTTTT. It specifies CASSERVKRMELFF. J is TRBJ2-2 and V is TRBV12-3 or TRBV12-4, with D possibly TRBD2 on 5 matching bases. This CDR3 has 14 amino acids. V dropped 5 bases and J dropped 10 bases, with 17 bases sitting between them.

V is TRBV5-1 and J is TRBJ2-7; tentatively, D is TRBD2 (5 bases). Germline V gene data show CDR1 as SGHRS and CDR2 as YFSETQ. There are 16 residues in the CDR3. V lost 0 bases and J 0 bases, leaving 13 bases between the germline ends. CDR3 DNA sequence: TGCGCCAGCAGCTTGGTCGGCGGGCCGACCTCCTACGAGCAGTACTTC. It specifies CASSLVGGPTSYEQYF. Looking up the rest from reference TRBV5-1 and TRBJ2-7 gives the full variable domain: KAGVTQTPRYLIKTRGQQVTLSCSPISGHRSVSWYQQTPGQGLQFLFEYFSETQRNKGNFPGRFSGRQFSNSRSEMNVSTLELGDSALYLCASSLVGGPTSYEQYFGPGTRLTVT.

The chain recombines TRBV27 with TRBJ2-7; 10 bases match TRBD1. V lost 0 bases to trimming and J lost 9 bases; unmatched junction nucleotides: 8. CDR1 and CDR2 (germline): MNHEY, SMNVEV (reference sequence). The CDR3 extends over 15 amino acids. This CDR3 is CASSLSGTGALGQYF. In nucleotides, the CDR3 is TGTGCCAGCAGTTTATCCGGGACAGGGGCACTAGGGCAGTACTTC.

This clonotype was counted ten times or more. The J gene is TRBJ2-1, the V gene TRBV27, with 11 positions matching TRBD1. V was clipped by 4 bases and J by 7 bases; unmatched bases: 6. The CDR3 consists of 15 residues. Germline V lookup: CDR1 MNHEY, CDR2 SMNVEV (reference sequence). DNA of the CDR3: TGTGCCAGCAGTTCGGGGACAGGGGGGGTGAATGAGCAGTTCTTC. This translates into CASSSGTGGVNEQFF.

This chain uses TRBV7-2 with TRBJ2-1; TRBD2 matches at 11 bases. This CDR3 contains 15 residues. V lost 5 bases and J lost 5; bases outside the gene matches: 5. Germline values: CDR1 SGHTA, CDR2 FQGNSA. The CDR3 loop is CASSLSGGAHNEQFF. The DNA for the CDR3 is TGTGCCAGCAGCCTTAGCGGGGGGGCCCACAATGAGCAGTTCTTC.

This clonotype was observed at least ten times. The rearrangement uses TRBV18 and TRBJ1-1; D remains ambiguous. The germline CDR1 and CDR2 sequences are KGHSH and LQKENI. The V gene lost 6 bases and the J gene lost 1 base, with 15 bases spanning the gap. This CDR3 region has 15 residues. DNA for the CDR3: TGTGCCAGCTCCCCTTCTCGAACGGAGAACACTGAAGCTTTCTTT. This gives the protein CASSPSRTENTEAFF.

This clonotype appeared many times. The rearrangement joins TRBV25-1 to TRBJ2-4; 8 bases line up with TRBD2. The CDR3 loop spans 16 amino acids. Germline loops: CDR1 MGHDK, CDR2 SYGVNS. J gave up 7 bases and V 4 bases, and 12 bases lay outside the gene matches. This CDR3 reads CASSGAGVADGNIQYF. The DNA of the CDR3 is TGTGCCAGCAGTGGAGCGGGAGTAGCGGACGGTAACATTCAGTACTTC.

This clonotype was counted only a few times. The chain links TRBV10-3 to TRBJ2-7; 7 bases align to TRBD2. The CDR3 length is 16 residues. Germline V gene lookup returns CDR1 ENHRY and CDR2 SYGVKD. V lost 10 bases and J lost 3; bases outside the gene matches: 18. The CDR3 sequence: CATKVGAGDTNYEQYF. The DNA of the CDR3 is TGTGCCACTAAAGTTGGGGCGGGAGACACCAACTACGAGCAGTACTTC.

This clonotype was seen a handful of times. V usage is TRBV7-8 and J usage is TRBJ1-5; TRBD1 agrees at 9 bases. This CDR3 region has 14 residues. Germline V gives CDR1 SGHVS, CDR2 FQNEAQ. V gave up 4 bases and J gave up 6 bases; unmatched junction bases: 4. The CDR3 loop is CASSSGQGSQPQHF. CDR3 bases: TGTGCCAGCAGCTCAGGACAGGGGAGTCAGCCCCAGCATTTT.

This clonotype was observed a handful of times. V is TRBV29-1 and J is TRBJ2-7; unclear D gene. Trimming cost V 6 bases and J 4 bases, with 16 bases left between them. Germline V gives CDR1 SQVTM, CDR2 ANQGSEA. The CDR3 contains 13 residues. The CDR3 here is CSVAASHRYEQYF. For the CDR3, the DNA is TGCAGCGTCGCCGCCAGTCATCGGTACGAGCAGTACTTC.

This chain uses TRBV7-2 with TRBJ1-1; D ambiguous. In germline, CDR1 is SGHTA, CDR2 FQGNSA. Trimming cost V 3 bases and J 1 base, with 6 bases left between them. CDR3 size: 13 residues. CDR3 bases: TGTGCCAGCAGCTTTGCAGGGAACACTGAAGCTTTCTTT. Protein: CASSFAGNTEAFF.

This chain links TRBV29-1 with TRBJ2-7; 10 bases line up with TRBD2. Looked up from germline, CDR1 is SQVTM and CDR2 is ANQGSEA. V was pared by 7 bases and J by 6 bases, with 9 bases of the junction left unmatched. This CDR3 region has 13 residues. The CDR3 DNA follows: TGCAGCGCCGCAACTAGCGGGGTCGGCGAGCAGTACTTC. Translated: CSAATSGVGEQYF.

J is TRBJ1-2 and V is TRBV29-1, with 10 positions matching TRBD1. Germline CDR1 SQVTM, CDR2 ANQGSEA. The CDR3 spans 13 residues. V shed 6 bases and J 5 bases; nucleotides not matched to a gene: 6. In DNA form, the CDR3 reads TGCAGCGTGGGGACAGGGGATGGTTATGGCTACACCTTC. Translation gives CSVGTGDGYGYTF.

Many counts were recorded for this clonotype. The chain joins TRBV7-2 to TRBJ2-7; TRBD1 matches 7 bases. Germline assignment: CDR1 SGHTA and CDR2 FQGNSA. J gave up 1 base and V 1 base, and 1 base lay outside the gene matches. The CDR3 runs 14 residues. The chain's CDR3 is CASSLVGQSYEQYF. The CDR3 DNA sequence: TGTGCCAGCAGCTTAGTGGGACAGTCCTACGAGCAGTACTTC.

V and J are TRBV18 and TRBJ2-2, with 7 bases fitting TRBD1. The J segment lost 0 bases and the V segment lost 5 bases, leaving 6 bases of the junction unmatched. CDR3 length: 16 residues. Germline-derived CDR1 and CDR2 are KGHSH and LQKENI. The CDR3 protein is CASSSQTGTNTGELFF. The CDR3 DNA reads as TGTGCCAGCTCATCCCAGACAGGGACGAACACCGGGGAGCTGTTTTTT.

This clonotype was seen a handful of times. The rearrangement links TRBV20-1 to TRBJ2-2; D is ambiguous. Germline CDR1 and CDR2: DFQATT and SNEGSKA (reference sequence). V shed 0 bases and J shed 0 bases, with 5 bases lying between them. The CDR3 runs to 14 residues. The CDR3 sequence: CSARELSNTGELFF. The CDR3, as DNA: TGCAGTGCTAGAGAGCTATCGAACACCGGGGAGCTGTTTTTT.

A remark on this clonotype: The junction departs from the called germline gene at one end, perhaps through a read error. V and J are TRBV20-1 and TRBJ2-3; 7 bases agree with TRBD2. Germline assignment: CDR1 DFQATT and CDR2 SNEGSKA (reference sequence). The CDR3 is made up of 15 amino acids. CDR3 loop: CSAPNRETSTDTQFF. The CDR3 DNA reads TGCAGTGCCCCAAACCGGGAGACTAGCACAGATACGCAGTTTTTT.

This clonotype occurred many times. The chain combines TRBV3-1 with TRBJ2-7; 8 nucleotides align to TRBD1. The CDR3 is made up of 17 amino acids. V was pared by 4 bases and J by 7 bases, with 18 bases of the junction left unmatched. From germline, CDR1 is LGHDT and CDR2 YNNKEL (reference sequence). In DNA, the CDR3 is TGTGCCAGCAGCCGACGCACGACAGGGGTAGCCCCGGGGGAGCAGTACTTC. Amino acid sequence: CASSRRTTGVAPGEQYF.